These 32 T cell receptor beta chains originate from one sample sequenced in a study of blood T cell repertoires in COVID-19 (dated by TCRdb to the early 2020s). Library construction relied on the immunoSEQ multiplex PCR assay. This is the immuneACCESS table as TCRdb keeps it, with only in-frame sequences that have V and J called. A part of the clones is gone; compared with another copy, unresolved V genes explain less than half, and the rest is unexplained. This sample has 200,000 to 250,000 clones in its table, and around 80% of those were observed once. In total, the top ten clones hold 5.1% of the sample. The sample consisted of peripheral blood. These TCRs come from a human donor in a cohort sampled during active COVID-19.

V usage is TRBV5-4 and J usage is TRBJ1-3; TRBD1 matches at 10 bases. The V gene's germline CDR1 is SGHNT and CDR2 YYREEE (reference sequence). V gave up 0 bases and J gave up 3 bases; unmatched junction bases: 3. The CDR3 runs 16 residues. The CDR3 region is CASSLGTGGFGNTIYF. The CDR3 bases are TGTGCCAGCAGCTTGGGGACAGGGGGTTTTGGAAACACCATATATTTT.

This clone has a single count. This sequence joins TRBV5-3 and TRBJ2-5; D gene ambiguous. TRBV5-3 is marked as an open reading frame, function uncertain. The germline V and J ends were trimmed by 2 bases and 2 bases, with 19 bases remaining between them. This CDR3 comprises 17 residues. The CDR3 DNA is TGTGCCAGAAGCTTTACAAATGGCAGAATCCTTCAAGAGACCCAGTACTTC. Its protein product is CARSFTNGRILQETQYF.

This chain uses TRBV27 with TRBJ2-7, with D maybe TRBD2 (5 bases). This CDR3 has 14 residues. Germline V gives CDR1 MNHEY, CDR2 SMNVEV (reference sequence). Trimming cost V 5 bases and J 2 bases, with 13 bases left between them. CDR3 DNA sequence: TGTGCCAGCAGTCTCCGCGGGTTCACCTACGAGCAGTACTTC. Encoded protein: CASSLRGFTYEQYF.

The CDR3 sequence is CATWGGWLYNEQFF. CDR3 nucleotide sequence: TGTGCAACTTGGGGGGGGTGGCTCTACAATGAGCAGTTCTTC. This chain links TRBV30 with TRBJ2-1, with 7 bases aligning to TRBD2. CDR1 is GTSNPN and CDR2 is SVGIG in the germline V gene (reference sequence). The CDR3 extends over 14 amino acids.

This rearrangement joins TRBV4-3 to TRBJ1-1; D is unclear. The CDR3 contains 15 residues. Germline CDR1 LGHNA, CDR2 YSLEER. V dropped 0 bases and J dropped 4 bases, with 12 bases sitting between them. This CDR3 is CASSQDLGVGTEAFF. The CDR3 DNA reads TGCGCCAGCAGCCAAGATCTCGGGGTGGGCACTGAAGCTTTCTTT.

This clone occurred once. The chain combines TRBV7-2 with TRBJ2-2; D is ambiguous. V was clipped by 1 base and J by 8 bases, with 11 bases between them. Germline V gene data show CDR1 as SGHTA and CDR2 as FQGNSA. The CDR3 contains 14 residues. CDR3 nucleotides: TGTGCCAGCAGCTTAGGGTCTATTTTTGGGGAGCTGTTTTTT. This translates into CASSLGSIFGELFF. The variable domain in full, with the rest retrieved from reference TRBV7-2 and TRBJ2-2, is GAGVSQSPSNKVTEKGKDVELRCDPISGHTALYWYRQSLGQGLEFLIYFQGNSAPDKSGLPSDRFSAERTGGSVSTLTIQRTQQEDSAVYLCASSLGSIFGELFFGEGSRLTVL.

The V call is TRBV5-1, the J call TRBJ2-1; possible D gene TRBD1, 6 bases. V was pared by 4 bases and J by 10 bases, with 12 bases between. The germline gives CDR1 SGHRS, CDR2 YFSETQ. The CDR3 has 12 amino acids. The CDR3 DNA reads as TGCGCCAGCAGCCTCACAGGGCACGAGCAGTTCTTC. Amino acid sequence: CASSLTGHEQFF. The full variable domain, rest sourced from reference TRBV5-1 and TRBJ2-1, is KAGVTQTPRYLIKTRGQQVTLSCSPISGHRSVSWYQQTPGQGLQFLFEYFSETQRNKGNFPGRFSGRQFSNSRSEMNVSTLELGDSALYLCASSLTGHEQFFGPGTRLTVL.

This sequence joins TRBV11-2 and TRBJ2-3; tentative D call: TRBD1 (6 bases). CDR1 and CDR2 from the germline V gene are SGHAT and FQNNGV. The CDR3 contains 15 residues. Trimming took 1 base from V and 0 from J, leaving 8 bases between them. CDR3 nucleotide sequence: TGTGCCAGCAGCTTAGGACAGGTCAGCACAGATACGCAGTATTTT. Translation gives CASSLGQVSTDTQYF. Looking up the rest from reference TRBV11-2 and TRBJ2-3 gives the full variable domain: EAGVAQSPRYKIIEKRQSVAFWCNPISGHATLYWYQQILGQGPKLLIQFQNNGVVDDSQLPKDRFSAERLKGVDSTLKIQPAKLEDSAVYLCASSLGQVSTDTQYFGPGTRLTVL.

This chain connects TRBV27 to TRBJ2-1, with 12 positions matching TRBD2. Germline lookup yields CDR1 MNHEY and CDR2 SMNVEV (reference sequence). Trimming took 6 bases from V and 4 from J; bases not matched to a gene: 4. The CDR3 sequence is 15 residues long. The CDR3 region has the DNA TGTGCCAGCAGGTCGACTAGCGGGGGTTACAATGAGCAGTTCTTC. Its translation is CASRSTSGGYNEQFF.

V usage is TRBV6-6 and J usage is TRBJ2-5; TRBD1 agrees at 10 bases. Germline V CDR1 and CDR2: MNHNY, SVGAGI (reference sequence). CDR3 size: 16 residues. The V gene end was trimmed by 2 bases and the J gene end by 3 bases; junction bases not matched to a gene: 6. The DNA for the CDR3 is TGTGCCAGCAGTTACCTTCCCGGGACAGGGGAAGAGACCCAGTACTTC. The encoded protein is CASSYLPGTGEETQYF.

Ten or more counts support this clone. The genes are TRBV7-9 and TRBJ2-7, with D tentatively TRBD1 (5 bases). V lost 1 base and J 3 bases, leaving 10 bases between the germline ends. In germline, CDR1 is SEHNR, CDR2 FQNEAQ (reference sequence). The CDR3 is made up of 14 amino acids. CDR3 sequence: CASSLVSRGYEQYF. As DNA, the CDR3 is TGTGCCAGCAGCTTAGTAAGTAGGGGCTACGAGCAGTACTTC.

V gene TRBV6-4 combines with J gene TRBJ2-1; TRBD1 is a possible D gene (6 bases). Germline CDR1 and CDR2: MRHNA and SNTAGT. The CDR3 sequence is 14 residues long. Trimming left V 6 bases short and J 1 base short, with 10 bases between. The CDR3 DNA reads TGTGCCAGCAGGGGGACAAATTCCTACAATGAGCAGTTCTTC. It codes for CASRGTNSYNEQFF.

The V gene is TRBV5-1, the J gene TRBJ2-1, with a tentative D call TRBD2 (5 bases). Between the trimmed V and J ends, which lost 0 bases and 3 bases, there was a span of 7 bases. The CDR3 extends over 14 amino acids. The V gene's germline CDR1 is SGHRS and CDR2 YFSETQ. The CDR3 reads CASSLEAGYNEQFF. CDR3 nucleotides: TGCGCCAGCAGCTTGGAGGCGGGCTACAATGAGCAGTTCTTC.

This chain joins TRBV7-2 and TRBJ2-4; D call uncertain. The germline CDR1 and CDR2 sequences are SGHTA and FQGNSA. V lost 1 base and J lost 8, with 3 bases in between. The CDR3 has 11 amino acids. Here the CDR3 DNA reads TGTGCCAGCAGCTTAGTCTACATTCAGTACTTC. Its protein is CASSLVYIQYF.

V usage is TRBV7-9 and J usage is TRBJ1-4, with TRBD1 identical over 9 bases. V gave up 9 bases and J gave up 3 bases; unmatched junction bases: 2. Germline assignment: CDR1 SEHNR and CDR2 FQNEAQ (reference sequence). The CDR3 length is 13 residues. CDR3 sequence (DNA): TGTGCCAGACACAGGGGGCCTAATGAAAAACTGTTTTTT. Amino acids: CARHRGPNEKLFF.

This rearrangement joins TRBV5-6 to TRBJ2-7, with 8 positions matching TRBD1. Germline CDR1 is SGHDT and CDR2 is YYEEEE. The CDR3 has 14 residues. V trimming: 3 bases; J trimming: 5 bases; junction bases outside the gene matches: 7. CDR3 sequence reads: CASSSGQGEHEQYF. In DNA, the CDR3 is TGTGCCAGCAGCTCCGGACAGGGAGAGCACGAGCAGTACTTC.

This chain links TRBV3-1 (or the pseudogene TRBV3-2) with TRBJ2-6, with D tentatively TRBD1 (6 bases). V lost 0 bases and J 1 base, leaving 13 bases between the germline ends. There are 18 residues in the CDR3. Germline CDR1 reads LGHDT; CDR2 reads YNNKEL (reference sequence). CDR3 sequence reads: CASSQESQGRSGANVLTF. CDR3 DNA: TGTGCCAGCAGCCAAGAGAGTCAGGGGCGGTCTGGGGCCAACGTCCTGACTTTC.

J is TRBJ2-3 and V is TRBV29-1; no firm D call. With 8 bases removed from V and 0 bases from J, the gap between germline ends came to 12 bases. CDR3 length: 13 amino acids. Germline CDR1 SQVTM, CDR2 ANQGSEA. CDR3 amino acids: CSSLISSTDTQYF. The DNA of the CDR3 is TGCAGCTCCTTAATATCTAGCACAGATACGCAGTATTTT.

The chain links TRBV5-1 to TRBJ1-1, with 7 positions matching TRBD1. The CDR3 is made up of 15 amino acids. Per the germline V gene, CDR1 is SGHRS and CDR2 is YFSETQ. The ends lost 1 base at V and 1 base at J; junction bases unmatched: 4. The CDR3 sequence is CASSLIQGGNTEAFF. The CDR3 DNA reads TGCGCCAGCAGCTTGATTCAGGGGGGGAACACTGAAGCTTTCTTT.

This clone was picked up one time. V is TRBV7-3 and J is TRBJ2-5, with 7 bases matching TRBD1. Per the germline V gene, CDR1 is SGHTA and CDR2 is FQGTGA. The CDR3 is 14 amino acids. V was pared by 4 bases and J by 7 bases, with 9 bases of the junction left unmatched. CDR3 region: CASSSYRGVGTQYF. The CDR3, as DNA: TGTGCCAGCAGCTCCTACAGGGGAGTGGGGACCCAGTACTTC.

The chain recombines TRBV19 with TRBJ1-1, with a tentative D call TRBD1 (5 bases). CDR3 size: 13 residues. V lost 6 bases and J lost 0, with 8 bases in between. The germline CDR1 and CDR2 sequences are LNHDA and SQIVND (reference sequence). DNA for the CDR3: TGTGCCAGTAGCCCGGACATGAACACTGAAGCTTTCTTT. The encoded protein is CASSPDMNTEAFF.

This chain connects TRBV6-1 to TRBJ1-1; 8 bases align to TRBD1. Losses at the gene ends were 0 bases for V and 10 bases for J; bases not matched to a gene: 10. The CDR3 totals 15 residues. Germline assignment: CDR1 MNHNS and CDR2 SASEGT. CDR3 sequence: CASSEAGQGYWGAFF. CDR3 DNA sequence: TGTGCCAGCAGTGAAGCAGGACAGGGCTACTGGGGAGCTTTCTTT.

The chain recombines TRBV24-1 with TRBJ2-5; D is perhaps TRBD2 (5 bases). Trimming shortened V by 3 bases and J by 3 bases, and 28 bases separated the two germline ends. CDR3 length: 20 amino acids. CDR1 and CDR2 (germline): KGHDR, SFDVKD. The CDR3 reads CATSDHRPGREEGWEETQYF. The DNA for the CDR3 is TGTGCCACCAGTGATCACCGTCCCGGTCGGGAAGAGGGATGGGAAGAGACCCAGTACTTC.

The gene calls are TRBV5-8 and TRBJ1-2, with D possibly matching TRBD1 (6 bases). CDR1 is SGHTS and CDR2 is YDEGEE in the germline V gene. Trimming left V 0 bases short and J 3 bases short, with 12 bases between. This CDR3 is 15 amino acids long. The CDR3 sequence: CASSLGGGPDYGYTF. DNA of the CDR3: TGTGCCAGCAGCTTGGGTGGGGGCCCCGACTATGGCTACACCTTC.

This rearrangement joins TRBV4-2 to TRBJ2-7, with 9 bases matching TRBD1. With 4 bases clipped from V and 4 bases from J, the junction kept 14 bases outside the gene matches. CDR1 LGHNA and CDR2 YNFKEQ come from the germline V gene. The CDR3 loop spans 17 amino acids. In nucleotides, the CDR3 is TGTGCCAGCAGCCGAATGGTGGGGACAGGGAGTTTTTACGAGCAGTACTTC. It is translated as CASSRMVGTGSFYEQYF.

The chain combines TRBV5-4 with TRBJ2-3; possible D gene TRBD2, 6 bases. V lost 3 bases and J 4 bases, leaving 15 bases between the germline ends. The CDR3 has 15 amino acids. Germline V gene lookup returns CDR1 SGHNT and CDR2 YYREEE (reference sequence). CDR3 region: CASSSEEGAADTQYF. The CDR3, as DNA: TGTGCCAGCAGCTCTGAGGAGGGCGCGGCAGATACGCAGTATTTT.

The chain is built from TRBV28 and TRBJ1-2; TRBD1 agrees at 7 bases. CDR3 length: 13 amino acids. CDR1 is MDHEN and CDR2 is SYDVKM in the germline V gene. V lost 2 bases, J lost 7 bases, and 4 bases stayed unmatched. The CDR3 DNA reads as TGTGCCAGCAGTTTAATACAGGGGAGTGGCTACACCTTC. It encodes CASSLIQGSGYTF.

The chain links TRBV6-5 to TRBJ2-7; 11 nucleotides line up with TRBD1. Germline V gives CDR1 MNHEY, CDR2 SVGAGI. V was clipped by 6 bases and J by 2 bases; unmatched bases: 6. CDR3 length: 15 residues. The DNA for the CDR3 is TGTGCCAGCAGCCCCGGGACAGGGGGGACCTACGAGCAGTACTTC. This sequence encodes CASSPGTGGTYEQYF.

J is TRBJ1-2 and V is TRBV28; 7 bases fit TRBD1. The CDR3 extends over 14 amino acids. Germline assignment: CDR1 MDHEN and CDR2 SYDVKM. V trimming: 7 bases; J trimming: 8 bases; junction bases outside the gene matches: 13. The CDR3 loop is CASNLKGALWGYTF. CDR3 nucleotides: TGTGCCAGCAACCTTAAGGGGGCCCTCTGGGGCTACACCTTC.

The V and J genes are TRBV7-3 and TRBJ1-1; the D gene is possibly TRBD1 (5 bases). The CDR3 length is 13 residues. V dropped 0 bases and J dropped 6 bases, with 8 bases sitting between them. The germline V gene has CDR1 SGHTA and CDR2 FQGTGA. CDR3 region: CASSLTGGSEAFF. For the CDR3, the DNA is TGTGCCAGCAGCTTAACGGGGGGATCTGAAGCTTTCTTT.

The rearrangement joins TRBV27 to TRBJ1-5; D is uncertain. Trimming cost V 0 bases and J 2 bases, with 14 bases left between them. The germline gives CDR1 MNHEY, CDR2 SMNVEV (reference sequence). This CDR3 is 17 amino acids long. CDR3 sequence reads: CASSLSLVASRNQPQHF. Written as DNA, the CDR3 is TGTGCCAGCAGTTTATCGCTCGTAGCCAGCCGCAATCAGCCCCAGCATTTT.

The J gene is TRBJ2-3, the V gene TRBV4-1; D call uncertain. Trimming took off 1 base at V and 2 bases at J, with 16 bases between the two ends. Germline-derived CDR1 and CDR2 are MGHRA and YSYEKL. The CDR3 loop spans 17 amino acids. For the CDR3, the DNA is TGCGCCAGCAGCCAAGGATCCGGGTGGCCTTACACAGATACGCAGTATTTT. Translating gives CASSQGSGWPYTDTQYF.